These 28 T cell receptor beta chains were sequenced from one sample in a study of OX40 agonist ivuxolimab in advanced cancers. Only in-frame clones appear in the TCRdb table, and some are missing; sequencing was by immunoSEQ multiplex PCR. The table records about 73,000 clones, around 89% of them present only once. Sequences were derived from CD4+ or CD8+ T cells sorted from blood, sampled in a trial of the OX40 agonist ivuxolimab. These receptors were collected from an adult with an advanced solid tumor such as melanoma, head and neck, liver or kidney cancer.

The V and J genes are TRBV28 and TRBJ2-3; possibly TRBD2 for D (6 bases). The V end was cut by 4 bases, the J end by 7 bases, with 15 bases between. The germline V gene has CDR1 MDHEN and CDR2 SYDVKM. The CDR3 sequence is 14 residues long. CDR3 nucleotides: TGTGCCAGCAGTTGGAGGGCCCCAGGGAATACGCAGTATTTT. Amino acid sequence: CASSWRAPGNTQYF.

This rearrangement joins TRBV19 to TRBJ1-2; the match to TRBD1 covers 9 bases. There are 14 residues in the CDR3. V trimming: 1 base; J trimming: 8 bases; junction bases outside the gene matches: 5. Germline assignment: CDR1 LNHDA and CDR2 SQIVND (reference sequence). CDR3 residues: CASSIGTGAVGYTF. The CDR3 DNA sequence: TGTGCCAGTAGTATAGGGACAGGGGCGGTCGGCTACACCTTC.

V is TRBV7-9 and J is TRBJ2-5; tentative D call: TRBD1 (5 bases). CDR3 length: 14 amino acids. Germline-derived CDR1 and CDR2 are SEHNR and FQNEAQ (reference sequence). V was cut by 2 bases and J by 3 bases, with 10 bases left in between. The CDR3 sequence: CASSLPTAKETQYF. The CDR3, as DNA: TGTGCCAGCAGCTTACCGACAGCTAAAGAGACCCAGTACTTC.

The chain combines TRBV29-1 with TRBJ2-7, with 9 bases that match TRBD2. After removal of 2 bases from V and 2 bases from J, the junction contained 19 bases not matched to a gene. Germline values: CDR1 SQVTM, CDR2 ANQGSEA. The CDR3 length is 19 residues. DNA of the CDR3: TGCAGCGTTGAACTATTTGAGAAAAGGGAGCGGGAGGACACCTACGAGCAGTACTTC. Amino acids: CSVELFEKREREDTYEQYF.

V is TRBV18 and J is TRBJ2-7, with a weak D call TRBD2 (5 bases). From germline, CDR1 is KGHSH and CDR2 LQKENI. CDR3 length equals 13 residues. The V gene lost 5 bases and the J gene lost 7 bases, with 15 bases spanning the gap. This chain's CDR3 is CASSGGGRGEQYF. CDR3 nucleotide sequence: TGTGCCAGCTCAGGAGGAGGACGTGGTGAGCAGTACTTC.

This chain connects TRBV7-9 to TRBJ1-1; D unclear. The CDR3 is 12 residues long. Between the trimmed V and J ends, which lost 5 bases and 1 base, there was a span of 5 bases. CDR1 SEHNR and CDR2 FQNEAQ come from the germline V gene (reference sequence). The CDR3 DNA follows: TGTGCCAGCAGCCCATGGAACACTGAAGCTTTCTTT. Translation gives CASSPWNTEAFF.

J is TRBJ2-7 and V is TRBV10-1; 11 bases map to TRBD1. Germline V gene data show CDR1 as WNHNN and CDR2 as SYGVQD (reference sequence). V lost 4 bases, J lost 3 bases, and 5 bases stayed unmatched. The CDR3 is 15 amino acids. Here the CDR3 DNA reads TGCGCCAGCAGTGGGACAGGGGGCTTAGTCTACGAGCAGTACTTC. It is translated as CASSGTGGLVYEQYF.

This sequence joins TRBV5-6 and TRBJ1-2; TRBD1 is a possible D gene (6 bases). Germline V gene sequence: CDR1 SGHDT, CDR2 YYEEEE. The CDR3 runs 13 residues. Trimming took off 0 bases at V and 7 bases at J, with 10 bases between the two ends. The CDR3 loop reads CASSLGGGGGYTF. CDR3 in DNA: TGTGCCAGCAGCTTGGGCGGGGGCGGTGGCTACACCTTC.

The chain employs TRBV4-1 and TRBJ2-1; D is perhaps TRBD2 (6 bases). The length of the CDR3 is 17 residues. Trimming removed 1 base at V and 8 bases at J, with 21 bases between. The V gene's germline CDR1 is MGHRA and CDR2 YSYEKL. The CDR3 coding sequence is TGCGCCAGCAGCCAAGTGGGACTTTCCCTCACGCCAGATGAGCAGTTCTTC. Its protein is CASSQVGLSLTPDEQFF.

This sequence joins TRBV5-1 and TRBJ1-3; no firm D call. V lost 0 bases and J lost 8, with 12 bases in between. Germline values: CDR1 SGHRS, CDR2 YFSETQ. The CDR3 is 14 residues long. CDR3 protein: CASSLAPLPDTIYF. CDR3 bases: TGCGCCAGCAGCTTGGCCCCCCTACCAGACACCATATATTTT.

The V and J genes are TRBV4-2 and TRBJ1-1; D remains unclear. The germline gives CDR1 LGHNA, CDR2 YNFKEQ. Between the trimmed V and J ends, which lost 1 base and 3 bases, there was a span of 9 bases. CDR3 size: 14 residues. CDR3 bases: TGTGCCAGCAGCCAAGGAGGAGGATACACTGAAGCTTTCTTT. Encoded protein: CASSQGGGYTEAFF.

The chain employs TRBV28 and TRBJ2-2, with TRBD1 identical over 7 bases. Germline CDR1 MDHEN, CDR2 SYDVKM. V gave up 8 bases and J gave up 6 bases; unmatched junction bases: 12. The CDR3 has 15 amino acids. CDR3 region: CASDFSGTASGELFF. In DNA, the CDR3 is TGTGCCAGCGATTTCTCCGGGACAGCCTCCGGGGAGCTGTTTTTT.

The chain joins TRBV27 to TRBJ2-1; 12 positions agree with TRBD2. Germline V gene data show CDR1 as MNHEY and CDR2 as SMNVEV (reference sequence). The junction had 7 bases not matched to a gene; V was cut back by 6 bases and J by 4 bases. The CDR3 is 16 residues long. Here the CDR3 reads CASSYRLAGVYNEQFF. CDR3 bases: TGTGCCAGCAGCTATAGACTAGCGGGAGTGTACAATGAGCAGTTCTTC.

The chain links TRBV27 to TRBJ1-1; D ambiguous. From germline, CDR1 is MNHEY and CDR2 SMNVEV (reference sequence). The CDR3 is 13 residues long. V lost 2 bases and J lost 1, with 5 bases in between. CDR3 sequence reads: CASSLQRNTEAFF. CDR3 nucleotides: TGTGCCAGCAGTTTACAGAGGAACACTGAAGCTTTCTTT.

This rearrangement joins TRBV7-9 to TRBJ2-1; 7 nucleotides agree with TRBD1. V was pared by 5 bases and J by 0 bases, with 7 bases of the junction left unmatched. Germline V lookup: CDR1 SEHNR, CDR2 FQNEAQ (reference sequence). CDR3 size: 16 residues. CDR3 DNA sequence: TGTGCCAGCAGCATTATACGGGACAGCTCCTACAATGAGCAGTTCTTC. Protein sequence: CASSIIRDSSYNEQFF.

The chain joins TRBV2 to TRBJ2-3; D unclear. CDR3 length: 11 residues. Germline CDR1 and CDR2: SNHLY and FYNNEI. With 6 bases removed from V and 5 bases from J, the gap between germline ends came to 6 bases. The CDR3 reads CASRPRDTQYF. CDR3 nucleotide sequence: TGTGCCAGCAGACCCCGAGATACGCAGTATTTT.

A single count supports this clone. The chain combines TRBV19 with TRBJ2-3; D unclear. From germline, CDR1 is LNHDA and CDR2 SQIVND (reference sequence). CDR3 length: 14 amino acids. With 5 bases removed from V and 0 bases from J, the gap between germline ends came to 9 bases. CDR3 DNA: TGTGCCAGTAGTTTTCCGGCTAGCACAGATACGCAGTATTTT. The encoded protein is CASSFPASTDTQYF. The entire variable domain, with the rest obtained from reference TRBV19 and TRBJ2-3, is as follows: DGGITQSPKYLFRKEGQNVTLSCEQNLNHDAMYWYRQDPGQGLRLIYYSQIVNDFQKGDIAEGYSVSREKKESFPLTVTSAQKNPTAFYLCASSFPASTDTQYFGPGTRLTVL.

V and J are TRBV9 and TRBJ1-1; no clear D gene. The CDR3 totals 13 residues. CDR1 is SGDLS, CDR2 YYNGEE, per germline. Trimming removed 3 bases at V and 1 base at J, with 7 bases between. CDR3 nucleotides: TGTGCCAGCAGCGAACAACAGAACACTGAAGCTTTCTTT. Residues: CASSEQQNTEAFF.

The chain links TRBV4-2 to TRBJ2-1; 8 bases match TRBD2. Germline trimming cut 0 bases from V and 3 bases from J; bases unmatched to any gene: 7. CDR1 LGHNA and CDR2 YNFKEQ come from the germline V gene. This CDR3 is built from 17 residues. The CDR3 DNA sequence: TGTGCCAGCAGCCAAGATGTTACTAGCGGTAGCTACAATGAGCAGTTCTTC. Its protein product is CASSQDVTSGSYNEQFF.

The V and J genes are TRBV19 and TRBJ1-6; no clear D. Trimming left V 10 bases short and J 6 bases short, with 13 bases between. The CDR3 is 13 amino acids. Germline loops: CDR1 LNHDA, CDR2 SQIVND (reference sequence). CDR3 coding DNA: TGTGCCACTTCCTCCTCGGGTAATTCACCCCTCCACTTT. It translates to CATSSSGNSPLHF. The complete variable domain, with remaining parts taken from reference TRBV19 and TRBJ1-6, reads DGGITQSPKYLFRKEGQNVTLSCEQNLNHDAMYWYRQDPGQGLRLIYYSQIVNDFQKGDIAEGYSVSREKKESFPLTVTSAQKNPTAFYLCATSSSGNSPLHFGNGTRLTVT.

The chain has TRBV7-9 and TRBJ1-2, with D possibly being TRBD1 (6 bases). Deletions cut 3 bases from V and 1 base from J, with 15 bases between. This CDR3 contains 16 residues. The germline CDR1 and CDR2 sequences are SEHNR and FQNEAQ (reference sequence). Written as DNA, the CDR3 is TGTGCCAGCAGCTTCGGATCAGGGGTTTATAACTATGGCTACACCTTC. Translating gives CASSFGSGVYNYGYTF.

This clone was detected once. The chain combines TRBV7-8 with TRBJ2-3; no clear D. CDR3 length: 16 residues. Trimming took off 3 bases at V and 1 base at J, with 14 bases between the two ends. CDR1 is SGHVS and CDR2 is FQNEAQ in the germline V gene. This chain's CDR3 is CASSFEATSGTDTQYF. The CDR3 region has the DNA TGTGCCAGCAGCTTTGAGGCTACCAGCGGCACAGATACGCAGTATTTT.

V gene TRBV2 combines with J gene TRBJ1-2; D is undetermined. The CDR3 sequence is 11 residues long. Germline CDR1 SNHLY, CDR2 FYNNEI. Trimming took 6 bases from V and 4 from J, leaving 6 bases between them. The CDR3 spells CASRPFYGYTF. Here the CDR3 DNA reads TGTGCCAGCAGGCCATTCTATGGCTACACCTTC. Complete variable domain (other parts from reference TRBV2 and TRBJ1-2): EPEVTQTPSHQVTQMGQEVILRCVPISNHLYFYWYRQILGQKVEFLVSFYNNEISEKSEIFDDQFSVERPDGSNFTLKIRSTKLEDSAMYFCASRPFYGYTFGSGTRLTVV.

CDR3 in DNA: TGTGCCAGCAGTCAGGGACAGGCCTACGAGCAGTACTTC. It is translated as CASSQGQAYEQYF. The chain carries TRBV27 and TRBJ2-7, with TRBD1 matching over 8 bases. J lost 2 bases, V lost 5 bases, and 2 bases had no gene match. The CDR3 is 13 residues long. Per germline, CDR1 MNHEY and CDR2 SMNVEV (reference sequence).

The rearrangement joins TRBV4-1 to TRBJ2-7; the D gene is possibly TRBD1 (6 bases). The CDR3 contains 13 residues. Trimming removed 6 bases from V and 7 bases from J, with 16 bases in between. The germline V gene encodes CDR1 MGHRA and CDR2 YSYEKL. CDR3 in DNA: TGCGCCAGCAGTCTGACAGGTTTGAATGAGCAGTACTTC. Translated: CASSLTGLNEQYF.

The V and J genes are TRBV7-8 and TRBJ1-3; 9 bases are a match to TRBD1. Germline V gene sequence: CDR1 SGHVS, CDR2 FQNEAQ. Trimming took 6 bases from V and 0 from J; bases not matched to a gene: 12. This CDR3 has 18 amino acids. CDR3: CASSSKAGTGSSGNTIYF. Here the CDR3 DNA reads TGTGCCAGCAGTTCGAAAGCCGGGACAGGGAGCTCTGGAAACACCATATATTTT.

This CDR3 reads CASLGGTAGGSYEQYF. The CDR3 DNA sequence: TGCGCCAGCTTGGGGGGCACAGCGGGGGGCTCCTACGAGCAGTACTTC. This chain links TRBV5-1 with TRBJ2-7; 9 bases agree with TRBD2. This CDR3 is built from 16 residues. Germline loops: CDR1 SGHRS, CDR2 YFSETQ. Unmatched junction bases numbered 11, after V lost 7 bases and J lost 0 bases.

The chain links TRBV7-8 to TRBJ2-5; TRBD1 agrees at 8 bases. The CDR3 is 18 residues long. Germline V CDR1 and CDR2: SGHVS, FQNEAQ. V dropped 2 bases and J dropped 1; count of bases not matched to a gene: 12. CDR3 loop: CASSLLSWQGASQETQYF. In DNA form, the CDR3 reads TGTGCCAGCAGCTTATTATCGTGGCAGGGGGCTTCCCAAGAGACCCAGTACTTC.